Each of the 13 T cell receptor beta chains below was sequenced from the same sample in a study of blood T cell repertoires in COVID-19. TCRdb's table, derived via immunoSEQ multiplex PCR, lists solely in-frame clones and lacks some. Of roughly 230,000 clones listed, around 88% are singletons. Sequences were obtained from peripheral blood. These receptors were collected from a man aged 40-50 years with active or convalescent COVID-19.

This chain uses TRBV30 with TRBJ1-2; 10 bases are shared with TRBD1. The junction had 3 bases not matched to a gene; V was cut back by 2 bases and J by 6 bases. CDR1 and CDR2 from the germline V gene are GTSNPN and SVGIG (reference sequence). CDR3 size: 13 residues. Here the CDR3 reads CAWSYGTGDGYTF. DNA for the CDR3: TGTGCCTGGAGTTACGGGACAGGGGATGGCTACACCTTC.

This rearrangement joins TRBV10-1 to TRBJ2-2, with a possible D match to TRBD1 (7 bases). The CDR3 loop spans 16 amino acids. Germline loops: CDR1 WNHNN, CDR2 SYGVQD (reference sequence). Trimming stripped 2 bases from V and 2 bases from J, with 12 bases between. The CDR3 sequence: CASSERGTANTGELFF. CDR3 DNA: TGCGCCAGCAGTGAGCGGGGGACAGCAAACACCGGGGAGCTGTTTTTT.

This clone came up a few times. The chain employs TRBV30 and TRBJ1-5, with TRBD1 matching 7 bases. In germline, CDR1 is GTSNPN, CDR2 SVGIG (reference sequence). V shed 0 bases and J 2 bases; nucleotides not matched to a gene: 13. The CDR3 has 18 amino acids. Written as DNA, the CDR3 is TGTGCCTGGAGTGTGCGCCGGGACAGTGGATTTGGCAATCAGCCCCAGCATTTT. Amino acids: CAWSVRRDSGFGNQPQHF.

The chain links TRBV18 to TRBJ1-2; 8 bases align to TRBD1. V was pared by 3 bases and J by 5 bases, with 5 bases of the junction left unmatched. Germline CDR1 and CDR2: KGHSH and LQKENI. The length of the CDR3 is 14 residues. CDR3 residues: CASSPGQEKYGYTF. The CDR3 nucleotides are TGTGCCAGCTCACCGGGACAGGAGAAGTATGGCTACACCTTC.

The rearrangement joins TRBV5-1 to TRBJ2-1; a weak D match, TRBD1 (6 bases). This CDR3 has 15 amino acids. With 0 bases removed from V and 3 bases from J, the gap between germline ends came to 10 bases. Germline V gives CDR1 SGHRS, CDR2 YFSETQ. CDR3 DNA sequence: TGCGCCAGCAGCTTGGGGGGGCGGAACTACAATGAGCAGTTCTTC. It yields the protein CASSLGGRNYNEQFF.

The rearrangement uses TRBV7-9 and TRBJ2-3, with D hard to call. This CDR3 has 16 residues. The germline CDR1 and CDR2 sequences are SEHNR and FQNEAQ (reference sequence). The V end was cut by 5 bases, the J end by 0 bases, with 15 bases between. CDR3 nucleotides: TGTGCCAGCAGCGGATTAGACATCACTAGCACAGATACGCAGTATTTT. Its protein product is CASSGLDITSTDTQYF.

The chain employs TRBV24-1 and TRBJ1-2; 7 nucleotides align to TRBD1. J was trimmed by 8 bases and V by 3 bases; bases with no gene match: 8. The V gene's germline CDR1 is KGHDR and CDR2 SFDVKD. The CDR3 extends over 14 amino acids. Written as DNA, the CDR3 is TGTGCCACCAGTGATCCCAGACAGGGAAGCGGCTACACCTTC. It yields the protein CATSDPRQGSGYTF.

The chain uses TRBV7-2 and TRBJ2-2; 9 nucleotides agree with TRBD2. The CDR3 contains 16 residues. V gave up 1 base and J gave up 2 bases; unmatched junction bases: 2. CDR1 is SGHTA and CDR2 is FQGNSA in the germline V gene. The CDR3 sequence: CASSLGSGSNTGELFF. The CDR3 region has the DNA TGTGCCAGCAGCTTAGGTAGCGGGAGTAACACCGGGGAGCTGTTTTTT.

The rearrangement joins TRBV5-8 to TRBJ1-2; 7 nucleotides agree with TRBD1. Germline V gives CDR1 SGHTS, CDR2 YDEGEE. With V trimmed by 4 bases and J by 2 bases, 5 bases remained unmatched. The CDR3 totals 14 residues. CDR3 loop: CASSTTGWNYGYTF. For the CDR3, the DNA is TGTGCCAGCAGCACGACAGGGTGGAACTATGGCTACACCTTC.

The rearrangement uses TRBV19 and TRBJ1-2; 10 positions agree with TRBD1. V trimming: 3 bases; J trimming: 6 bases; junction bases outside the gene matches: 13. CDR1 is LNHDA and CDR2 is SQIVND in the germline V gene (reference sequence). The CDR3 is made up of 17 amino acids. The CDR3 DNA reads TGTGCCAGTAGTATGGCGGACAGGGGGGAGCGGGGGAATGGCTACACCTTC. This codes for CASSMADRGERGNGYTF.

This chain joins TRBV10-1 and TRBJ2-7; the match to TRBD1 covers 8 bases. V trimming: 0 bases; J trimming: 4 bases; junction bases outside the gene matches: 8. Germline V gives CDR1 WNHNN, CDR2 SYGVQD (reference sequence). The length of the CDR3 is 16 residues. In nucleotides, the CDR3 is TGCGCCAGCAGTGAGTCCAAGTCAGGGGGCGGGTACGAGCAGTACTTC. Translating gives CASSESKSGGGYEQYF.

This clone came up once. The chain couples TRBV6-6 to TRBJ1-5; the D gene is possibly TRBD1 (5 bases). Trimming left V 7 bases short and J 5 bases short, with 18 bases between. The CDR3 runs 15 residues. Germline V gene sequence: CDR1 MNHNY, CDR2 SVGAGI (reference sequence). CDR3 region: CASKTHTGVDQPQHF. The CDR3 DNA is TGTGCCAGCAAGACCCACACAGGTGTAGATCAGCCCCAGCATTTT.

In its sample, this clone was seen many times. The chain is built from TRBV11-2 and TRBJ2-7; TRBD2 matches 7 bases. Germline V gene data show CDR1 as SGHAT and CDR2 as FQNNGV. V gave up 2 bases and J gave up 2 bases; unmatched junction bases: 3. The CDR3 loop spans 14 amino acids. The CDR3 region is CASSLNSGAYEQYF. CDR3 bases: TGTGCCAGCAGCTTAAACAGCGGGGCCTACGAGCAGTACTTC.